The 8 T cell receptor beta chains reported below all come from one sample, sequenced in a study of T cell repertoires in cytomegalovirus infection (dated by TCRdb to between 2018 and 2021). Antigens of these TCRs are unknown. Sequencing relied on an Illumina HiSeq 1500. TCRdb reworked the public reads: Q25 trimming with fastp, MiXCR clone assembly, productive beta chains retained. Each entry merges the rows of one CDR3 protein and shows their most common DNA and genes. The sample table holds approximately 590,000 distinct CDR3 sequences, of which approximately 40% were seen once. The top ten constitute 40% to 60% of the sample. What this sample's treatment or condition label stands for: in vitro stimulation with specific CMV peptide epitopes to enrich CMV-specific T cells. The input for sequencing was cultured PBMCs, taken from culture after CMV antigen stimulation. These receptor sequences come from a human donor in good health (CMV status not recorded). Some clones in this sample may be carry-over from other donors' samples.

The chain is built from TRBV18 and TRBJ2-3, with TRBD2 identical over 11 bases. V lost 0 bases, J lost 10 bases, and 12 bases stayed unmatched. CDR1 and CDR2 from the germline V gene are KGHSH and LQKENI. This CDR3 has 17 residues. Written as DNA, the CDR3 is TGTGCCAGCTCACCACCGCCTGGGACTAGCGGTTCGGGGTCGCAGTATTTT. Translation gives CASSPPPGTSGSGSQYF.

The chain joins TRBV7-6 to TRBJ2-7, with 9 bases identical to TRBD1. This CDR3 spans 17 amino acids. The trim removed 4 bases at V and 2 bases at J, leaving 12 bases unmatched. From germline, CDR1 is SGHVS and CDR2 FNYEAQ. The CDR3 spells CASSSKPGQGITYEQYF. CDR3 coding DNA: TGTGCCAGCAGCTCCAAACCGGGACAGGGCATCACCTACGAGCAGTACTTC. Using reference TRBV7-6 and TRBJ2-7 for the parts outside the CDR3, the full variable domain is GAGVSQSPRYKVTKRGQDVALRCDPISGHVSLYWYRQALGQGPEFLTYFNYEAQQDKSGLPNDRFSAERPEGSISTLTIQRTEQRDSAMYRCASSSKPGQGITYEQYFGPGTRLTVT.

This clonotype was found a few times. Written as DNA, the CDR3 is TGTGCCAGCAGCGAAGGATTGGTCGGAAACCAGGGCGATACGCAGTATTTT. It encodes CASSEGLVGNQGDTQYF. The chain joins TRBV14 to TRBJ2-3; D may be TRBD1 (5 bases). CDR3 length: 17 residues. Trimming pared 5 bases from V and 6 bases from J, leaving 24 bases between. Germline lookup yields CDR1 SGHDN and CDR2 FVKESK.

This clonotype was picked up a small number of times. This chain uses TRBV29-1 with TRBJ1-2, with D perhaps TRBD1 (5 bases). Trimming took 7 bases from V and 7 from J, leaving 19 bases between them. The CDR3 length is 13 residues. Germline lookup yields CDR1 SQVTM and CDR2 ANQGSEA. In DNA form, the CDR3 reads TGCAGCGCTCTTCAGAGTTGGGGCCTTGGCTACACCTTC. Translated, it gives CSALQSWGLGYTF.

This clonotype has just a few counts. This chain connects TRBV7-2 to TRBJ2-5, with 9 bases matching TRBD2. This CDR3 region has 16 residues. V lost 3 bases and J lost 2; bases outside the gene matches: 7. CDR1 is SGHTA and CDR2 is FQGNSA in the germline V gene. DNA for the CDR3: TGTGCCAGCAGCTTGGGGACTAGCAGGGATCAAGAGACCCAGTACTTC. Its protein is CASSLGTSRDQETQYF.

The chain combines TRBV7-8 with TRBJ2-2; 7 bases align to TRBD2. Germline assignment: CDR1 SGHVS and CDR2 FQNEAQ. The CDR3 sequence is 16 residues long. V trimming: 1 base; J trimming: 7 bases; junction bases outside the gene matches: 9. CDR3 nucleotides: TGTGCCAGCAGCTTAGTCGGCGGGGGATGGGGCGGGGAGCTGTTTTTT. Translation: CASSLVGGGWGGELFF.

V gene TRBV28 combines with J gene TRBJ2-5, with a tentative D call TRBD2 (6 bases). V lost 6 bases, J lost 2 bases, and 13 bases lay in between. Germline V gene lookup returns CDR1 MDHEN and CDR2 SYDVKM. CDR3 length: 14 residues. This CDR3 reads CASRSFGGQETQYF. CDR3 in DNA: TGTGCCAGCAGGAGCTTTGGGGGGCAAGAGACCCAGTACTTC.

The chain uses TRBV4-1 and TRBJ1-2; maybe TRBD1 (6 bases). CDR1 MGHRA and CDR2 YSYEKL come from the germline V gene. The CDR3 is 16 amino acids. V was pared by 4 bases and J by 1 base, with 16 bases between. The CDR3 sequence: CASSPGKARGNYGYTF. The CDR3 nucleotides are TGCGCCAGCAGCCCCGGAAAGGCCAGGGGTAACTATGGCTACACCTTC.